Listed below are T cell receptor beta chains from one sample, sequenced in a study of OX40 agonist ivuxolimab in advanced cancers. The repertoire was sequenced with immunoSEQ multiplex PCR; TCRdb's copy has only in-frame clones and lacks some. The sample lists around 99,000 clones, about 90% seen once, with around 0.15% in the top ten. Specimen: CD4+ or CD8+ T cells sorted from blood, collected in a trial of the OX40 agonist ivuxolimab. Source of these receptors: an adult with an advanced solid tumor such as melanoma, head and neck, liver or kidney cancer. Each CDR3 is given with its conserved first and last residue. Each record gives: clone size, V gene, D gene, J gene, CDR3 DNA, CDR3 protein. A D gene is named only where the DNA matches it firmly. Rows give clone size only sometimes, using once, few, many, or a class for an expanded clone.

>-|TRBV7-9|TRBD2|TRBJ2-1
TGTGCCAGCAGCTCTAGGGCCCCTAGCGGCCCCTACAATGAGCAGTTCTTC
CASSSRAPSGPYNEQFF
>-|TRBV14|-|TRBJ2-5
TGTGCCAGCAGCCAAGGACTAGGATACGAGACCCAGTACTTC
CASSQGLGYETQYF
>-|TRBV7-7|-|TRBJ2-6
TGTGCCAGCAGCTTAGGGGGGCCTAGCTCTGGGGCCAACGTCCTGACTTTC
CASSLGGPSSGANVLTF
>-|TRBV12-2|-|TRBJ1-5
TGTGCAAGTCGCTTAGTTGTCCTAAGGTCAGGGGGGTCGAAGGGTCAGCCCCAGCATTTT
CASRLVVLRSGGSKGQPQHF
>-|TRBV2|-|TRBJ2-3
TGTGCCAGCTGCCCCCGGCTCACAGATACGCAGTATTTT
CASCPRLTDTQYF
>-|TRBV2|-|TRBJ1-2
TGTGCCAGCAGTGAAAGGGGCAGGGATGGCTACACCTTC
CASSERGRDGYTF
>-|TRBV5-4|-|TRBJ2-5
TGTGCCAGCAGCTTGGGAATTCAGTTAGAAGAGACCCAGTACTTC
CASSLGIQLEETQYF
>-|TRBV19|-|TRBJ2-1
TGTGCCAGTAGTCTAAGGGGTCCGGGAGCCTTTAATGAGCAGTTCTTC
CASSLRGPGAFNEQFF
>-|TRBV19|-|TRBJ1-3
TGTGCCACCGCGGGGGACTCTGGAAACACCATATATTTT
CATAGDSGNTIYF
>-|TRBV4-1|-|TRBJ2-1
TGCGCCAGCAGCCTTCTAGAGAATCATGAGCAGTTCTTC
CASSLLENHEQFF
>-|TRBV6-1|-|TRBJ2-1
TGTGCCAGCAGTGAAGATGGGGGACGGGTTCGTGAGCAGTTCTTC
CASSEDGGRVREQFF
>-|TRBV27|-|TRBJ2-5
TGTGCCAGCAGTTTTAGTTACCAAGAGACCCAGTACTTC
CASSFSYQETQYF
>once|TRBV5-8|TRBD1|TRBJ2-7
TGTGCCAGCAGCAGGCAGGGGGCCTCCTACGAGCAGTACTTC
CASSRQGASYEQYF
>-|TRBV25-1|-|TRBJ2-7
TGTGCCAGCAGTGACTTGGTGGGAACAGGGACTGGCGGCGAGCAGTACTTC
CASSDLVGTGTGGEQYF
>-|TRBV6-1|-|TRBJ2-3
TGTGCCAGCAGTGAAGTAAGGGGAGGCACAGATACGCAGTATTTT
CASSEVRGGTDTQYF
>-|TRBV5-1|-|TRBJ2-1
TGCGCCAGCAGCTTGGAGGGGACACTCTCCTACAATGAGCAGTTCTTC
CASSLEGTLSYNEQFF
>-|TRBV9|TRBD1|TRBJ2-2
TGTGCCAGCACAAGACAGGGGACTCCCACCGGGGAGCTGTTTTTT
CASTRQGTPTGELFF
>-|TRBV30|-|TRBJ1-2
TGTGCCTGGAGTGTAAGGGACGTAGGGAACTATGGCTACACCTTC
CAWSVRDVGNYGYTF
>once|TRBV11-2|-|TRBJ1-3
TGTGCCAGCAGCTTATCTTCAAACTCTGGAAACACCATATATTTT
CASSLSSNSGNTIYF
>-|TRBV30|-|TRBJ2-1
TGTGCCTGGAGTGTATCTCGTCAGGGGGGTGAGCAGTTCTTC
CAWSVSRQGGEQFF
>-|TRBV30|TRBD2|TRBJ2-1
TGTGCCTGGAGTGGCCCAGGTGGGACTAGCGGTCCTAGCTCCTACAATGAGCAGTTCTTC
CAWSGPGGTSGPSSYNEQFF
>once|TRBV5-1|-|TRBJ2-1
TGCGCCAGCAGCTGGGGCTGGCGGGACGGCTCCTACAATGAGCAGTTCTTC
CASSWGWRDGSYNEQFF
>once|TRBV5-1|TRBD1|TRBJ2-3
TGCGCCAGCAGCTTAACCGGGACAGGGGGCCTTTTTTTTTCGGCAGATACGCAGTATTTT
CASSLTGTGGLFFSADTQYF
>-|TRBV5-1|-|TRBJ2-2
TGCGCCAGCAGCTACGGGGGACGGCTTGCAAACACCGGGGAGCTGTTTTTT
CASSYGGRLANTGELFF
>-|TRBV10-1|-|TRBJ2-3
TGCGCCAGCAGTTCCCAACAGGGTGGCACAGATACGCAGTATTTT
CASSSQQGGTDTQYF
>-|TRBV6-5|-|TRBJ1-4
TGTGCCAGCAGTGAAGGGGGAGCGGGGGAAAAACTGTTTTTT
CASSEGGAGEKLFF
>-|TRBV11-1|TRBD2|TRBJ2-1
TGTGCCAGCAGCTCGTTCTTAGCGGGAGCCGCCTACAATGAGCAGTTCTTC
CASSSFLAGAAYNEQFF
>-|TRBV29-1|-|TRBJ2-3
TGCAGCGTTGAAGAGGGGCAGATACCAGATACGCAGTATTTT
CSVEEGQIPDTQYF
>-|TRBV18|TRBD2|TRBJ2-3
TGTGCCAGCTCACCACTTCATAGGCCTAGCGGCCAAGATACGCAGTATTTT
CASSPLHRPSGQDTQYF
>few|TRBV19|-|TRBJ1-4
TGTGCCAGTAGTACCCGCCGGGAAAAACTGTTTTTT
CASSTRREKLFF
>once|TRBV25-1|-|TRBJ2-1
TGTGCCAGCACCCTACCGGCCAATGAGCAGTTCTTC
CASTLPANEQFF
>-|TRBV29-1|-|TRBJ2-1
TGCAGCGTTTCGGACTACGGGTTCTTC
CSVSDYGFF
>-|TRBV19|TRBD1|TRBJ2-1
TGTGCCAGTAGTGGGACAGCCAGCTCCTACAATGAGCAGTTCTTC
CASSGTASSYNEQFF
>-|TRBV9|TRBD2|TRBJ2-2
TGTGCCAGCAGCGTAGAACTAGCGGGAGTGGTCGGGGAGCTGTTTTTT
CASSVELAGVVGELFF
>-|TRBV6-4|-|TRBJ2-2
TGTGCCAGCAGTGTTGTAGCTACCGGGGAGCTGTTTTTT
CASSVVATGELFF
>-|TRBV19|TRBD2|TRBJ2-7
TGTGCCAGTAGGACCCAAGCGGGGGAGTCCTACGAGCAGTACTTC
CASRTQAGESYEQYF